This entry lists 25 T cell receptor beta chains sequenced from one sample in a study of OX40 agonist ivuxolimab in advanced cancers. Clones were read by immunoSEQ multiplex PCR, and TCRdb kept only the in-frame ones, dropping some. This table holds about 40,000 clones, around 87% found once. The source was CD4+ or CD8+ T cells sorted from blood, collected in a trial of the OX40 agonist ivuxolimab. These TCRs come from an adult with an advanced solid tumor such as melanoma, head and neck, liver or kidney cancer.

V usage is TRBV7-3 and J usage is TRBJ2-1; D unresolved. The V end lost 2 bases, the J end lost 5 bases, and 7 bases lay between the germline ends. Germline CDR1 and CDR2: SGHTA and FQGTGA. This CDR3 has 13 amino acids. CDR3 coding DNA: TGTGCCAGCAGCTTAGGTGTGCACAATGAGCAGTTCTTC. Translation: CASSLGVHNEQFF. The whole variable domain, remainder taken from reference TRBV7-3 and TRBJ2-1, is GAGVSQTPSNKVTEKGKYVELRCDPISGHTALYWYRQSLGQGPEFLIYFQGTGAADDSGLPNDRFFAVRPEGSVSTLKIQRTERGDSAVYLCASSLGVHNEQFFGPGTRLTVL.

This rearrangement joins TRBV11-1 to TRBJ2-7; tentative D call: TRBD2 (6 bases). CDR1 and CDR2 (germline): SGHAT, FQDESV (reference sequence). This CDR3 is 16 amino acids long. The V end lost 1 base, the J end lost 3 bases, and 16 bases lay between the germline ends. The CDR3 DNA reads as TGTGCCAGCAGCTTAGTAGGCGGGGATAGGTTCTACGAGCAGTACTTC. Amino acid sequence: CASSLVGGDRFYEQYF.

CDR3 nucleotides: TGTGCCAGCAGCAAACCCCGGGACGACGGGGCCAACGTCCTGACTTTC. It is translated as CASSKPRDDGANVLTF. The chain carries TRBV21-1 and TRBJ2-6. TRBV21-1 is termed a pseudogene. This CDR3 is built from 16 residues.

The V and J genes are TRBV6-5 and TRBJ2-7; 11 bases match TRBD2. The J segment lost 7 bases and the V segment lost 6 bases, leaving 11 bases of the junction unmatched. The CDR3 runs 15 residues. CDR1 is MNHEY and CDR2 is SVGAGI in the germline V gene. The CDR3 sequence: CASRGTLAGVGEQYF. CDR3 in DNA: TGTGCCAGCAGGGGAACACTAGCGGGAGTGGGTGAGCAGTACTTC.

In DNA form, the CDR3 reads TGTGCCAGCAGCGTAGGGCTAGCGTCATACAATGAGCAGTTCTTC. This translates into CASSVGLASYNEQFF. The chain has TRBV9 and TRBJ2-1; D possibly corresponds to TRBD2 (6 bases). Deletions cut 0 bases from V and 4 bases from J, with 11 bases between. CDR1 is SGDLS and CDR2 is YYNGEE in the germline V gene. The CDR3 contains 15 residues.

This clone appeared a few times. The chain carries TRBV11-2 and TRBJ1-2, with 9 bases lining up with TRBD1. The V segment lost 2 bases and the J segment 8 bases; nucleotides outside the gene matches: 9. CDR1 is SGHAT, CDR2 FQNNGV, per germline. The CDR3 consists of 15 residues. DNA of the CDR3: TGTGCCAGCAGCTTACCAACAGGGGGCCACCAGGGCTACACCTTC. Its translation: CASSLPTGGHQGYTF.

The chain joins TRBV6-1 to TRBJ1-3; a weak D match, TRBD1 (5 bases). CDR3 length: 16 amino acids. Germline V CDR1 and CDR2: MNHNS, SASEGT. V lost 2 bases, J lost 0 bases, and 11 bases lay in between. The CDR3 spells CASSEYEGSSGNTIYF. As DNA, the CDR3 is TGTGCCAGCAGTGAATATGAGGGGAGCTCTGGAAACACCATATATTTT.

The table lists this clone with a count of one. The chain recombines TRBV7-2 with TRBJ2-7, with no clear D. Germline V gene sequence: CDR1 SGHTA, CDR2 FQGNSA. Trimming shortened V by 6 bases and J by 1 base, and 16 bases separated the two germline ends. The CDR3 sequence is 15 residues long. CDR3 region: CASRLLGTWSYEQYF. The CDR3 nucleotides read TGTGCCAGCAGACTTCTGGGCACTTGGTCCTACGAGCAGTACTTC.

V gene TRBV6-1 combines with J gene TRBJ2-3; no firm D call. The V gene's germline CDR1 is MNHNS and CDR2 SASEGT. CDR3 length: 14 residues. Trimming stripped 2 bases from V and 4 bases from J, with 10 bases between. The CDR3 is CASSERYSPDTQYF. CDR3 nucleotide sequence: TGTGCCAGCAGTGAACGGTACTCCCCAGATACGCAGTATTTT.

V gene TRBV14 combines with J gene TRBJ2-2; TRBD2 matches at 9 bases. This CDR3 is built from 15 residues. Germline V gene data show CDR1 as SGHDN and CDR2 as FVKESK. After removal of 2 bases from V and 7 bases from J, the junction contained 5 bases not matched to a gene. CDR3: CASSQLAGLGGELFF. The CDR3 DNA reads as TGTGCCAGCAGCCAACTAGCGGGGCTGGGCGGGGAGCTGTTTTTT.

This chain links TRBV7-9 with TRBJ2-5; 11 bases are shared with TRBD2. Germline loops: CDR1 SEHNR, CDR2 FQNEAQ (reference sequence). The CDR3 is 15 amino acids. Trimming cost V 3 bases and J 3 bases; bases outside gene matches: 3. CDR3 protein: CASSFGSGGEETQYF. The DNA for the CDR3 is TGTGCCAGCAGCTTTGGTAGCGGGGGGGAAGAGACCCAGTACTTC. The whole variable domain, remainder taken from reference TRBV7-9 and TRBJ2-5, is DTGVSQNPRHKITKRGQNVTFRCDPISEHNRLYWYRQTLGQGPEFLTYFQNEAQLEKSRLLSDRFSAERPKGSFSTLEIQRTEQGDSAMYLCASSFGSGGEETQYFGPGTRLLVL.

The chain has TRBV7-9 and TRBJ1-5, with 10 bases identical to TRBD1. The CDR3 has 15 amino acids. The J segment lost 6 bases and the V segment lost 5 bases, leaving 7 bases of the junction unmatched. CDR1 and CDR2 from the germline V gene are SEHNR and FQNEAQ (reference sequence). Written as DNA, the CDR3 is TGTGCCAGCAGCGGAACCGGGACAGGGGTTCAGCCCCAGCATTTT. Its protein is CASSGTGTGVQPQHF.

This chain links TRBV27 with TRBJ2-1; 9 bases align to TRBD1. The V and J ends lost 5 bases and 14 bases, in that order; junction bases with no gene match: 10. This CDR3 is 13 amino acids long. Germline V CDR1 and CDR2: MNHEY, SMNVEV (reference sequence). The chain's CDR3 is CASSLARQGEKFF. CDR3 in DNA: TGTGCCAGCAGTCTCGCCCGACAGGGGGAAAAGTTCTTC.

This clone was recorded only once. The chain couples TRBV15 to TRBJ2-1; 8 nucleotides agree with TRBD2. Germline trimming cut 1 base from V and 6 bases from J; bases unmatched to any gene: 8. Per germline, CDR1 LNHNV and CDR2 YYDKDF (reference sequence). This CDR3 has 16 residues. The CDR3 loop reads CATSRVGTRGLNEQFF. Here the CDR3 DNA reads TGTGCCACCAGCAGAGTCGGGACTAGGGGTCTCAATGAGCAGTTCTTC.

V gene TRBV2 combines with J gene TRBJ2-5, with TRBD1 matching over 11 bases. The CDR3 totals 15 residues. With V trimmed by 7 bases and J by 4 bases, 8 bases remained unmatched. The germline V gene has CDR1 SNHLY and CDR2 FYNNEI. This CDR3 is CASNGQGAYGETQYF. CDR3 nucleotides: TGTGCCAGCAACGGACAGGGGGCTTATGGAGAGACCCAGTACTTC.

The chain carries TRBV18 and TRBJ2-4; tentatively, D is TRBD2 (5 bases). The ends were cut back, 0 bases at V and 1 base at J, with 10 bases in the middle. This CDR3 contains 16 residues. Per the germline V gene, CDR1 is KGHSH and CDR2 is LQKENI. The CDR3 loop is CASSPPGSQAKNIQYF. Written as DNA, the CDR3 is TGTGCCAGCTCACCACCAGGGAGTCAGGCCAAAAACATTCAGTACTTC.

V is TRBV14 and J is TRBJ2-7, with D maybe TRBD2 (5 bases). The CDR3 spans 15 residues. The ends were cut back, 0 bases at V and 1 base at J, with 10 bases in the middle. The V gene's germline CDR1 is SGHDN and CDR2 FVKESK. CDR3 sequence: CASSQDEGWSYEQYF. The CDR3 bases are TGTGCCAGCAGCCAAGACGAGGGTTGGTCCTACGAGCAGTACTTC.

This rearrangement joins TRBV2 to TRBJ2-1, with 7 positions matching TRBD1. The germline CDR1 and CDR2 sequences are SNHLY and FYNNEI. V trimming: 6 bases; J trimming: 6 bases; junction bases outside the gene matches: 2. CDR3 length: 12 amino acids. As DNA, the CDR3 is TGTGCCAGCAGGGGACAGTTCAATGAGCAGTTCTTC. Translated, it gives CASRGQFNEQFF.

The V gene is TRBV30, the J gene TRBJ2-7; D possibly corresponds to TRBD2 (6 bases). CDR3 length: 14 amino acids. Germline V gives CDR1 GTSNPN, CDR2 SVGIG (reference sequence). V gave up 0 bases and J gave up 1 base, with 10 bases separating them. The CDR3 sequence is CAWSVLGTSYEQYF. CDR3 in DNA: TGTGCCTGGAGTGTACTAGGGACTTCCTACGAGCAGTACTTC.

The rearrangement links TRBV15 to TRBJ1-4; D possibly corresponds to TRBD1 (6 bases). The V and J ends lost 7 bases and 8 bases respectively, with 8 bases between them. The CDR3 length is 11 residues. CDR1 and CDR2 from the germline V gene are LNHNV and YYDKDF (reference sequence). In DNA form, the CDR3 reads TGTGCCACCACGGGGGGCGAAAAACTGTTTTTT. Its translation is CATTGGEKLFF.

V and J are TRBV4-3 and TRBJ1-4, with a weak D call TRBD1 (5 bases). The CDR3 consists of 15 residues. Germline CDR1 is LGHNA and CDR2 is YSLEER. Trimming removed 4 bases from V and 8 bases from J, with 17 bases in between. The CDR3 reads CASSPQRQLGEKLFF. The CDR3 nucleotides are TGCGCCAGCAGCCCACAAAGACAGCTGGGGGAAAAACTGTTTTTT.

The V and J genes are TRBV14 and TRBJ2-1, with D uncertain. The CDR3 is 11 amino acids. The germline V gene has CDR1 SGHDN and CDR2 FVKESK. Trimming took off 4 bases at V and 4 bases at J, with 2 bases between the two ends. CDR3 DNA sequence: TGTGCCAGCAGCCTTTACAATGAGCAGTTCTTC. This encodes CASSLYNEQFF.

The V call is TRBV12-5, the J call TRBJ1-1, with D maybe TRBD1 (5 bases). Germline V lookup: CDR1 LGHNT, CDR2 FRNRAP. The CDR3 contains 14 residues. V was clipped by 8 bases and J by 5 bases, with 18 bases between them. The CDR3 region has the DNA TGTGCTAGTCAGTTAGGGGAGTGGGTGACTGAAGCTTTCTTT. This encodes CASQLGEWVTEAFF.

This clone was picked up a small number of times. Other DNA sequences in this specimen translate into the identical CDR3. The V and J genes are TRBV15 and TRBJ2-2, with 10 nucleotides matching TRBD1. The V and J ends lost 2 bases and 7 bases, in that order; junction bases with no gene match: 13. This CDR3 is built from 18 residues. CDR1 is LNHNV, CDR2 YYDKDF, per germline (reference sequence). This chain's CDR3 is CATSRNRDRGRKIGELFF. CDR3 coding DNA: TGTGCCACCAGCAGAAATCGAGACAGGGGGCGAAAGATCGGGGAGCTGTTTTTT.

The chain combines TRBV19 with TRBJ2-7; TRBD2 aligns across 11 bases. The CDR3 has 13 amino acids. Germline V gene data show CDR1 as LNHDA and CDR2 as SQIVND (reference sequence). The junction had 7 bases not matched to a gene; V was cut back by 3 bases and J by 12 bases. As DNA, the CDR3 is TGTGCCAGTAGTATGGGCACTAGCGGGAGTCTGTACTTC. This encodes CASSMGTSGSLYF.